These 29 T cell receptor beta chains share one sample of origin, sequenced in a study of regulatory T cells in long-lasting Graves disease. HTBI primers from iRepertoire and Arm-PCR of CDR3 regions yielded the TCR beta libraries. One entry per CDR3 protein, called by TCRdb with MiXCR from the multiplex PCR reads. Of 680,000 or so distinct CDR3 sequences detected, 16% appear once; the ten largest clones hold 15% to 20%. Time point reported: newly diagnosed GD, antithyroid drugs for less than 3 months. The TCR library was made from RNA that had been extracted from PBMCs in TRIzol. These data are also associated with another study on T cells in Graves' hyperthyroidism and ophthalmopathy.

The sample was peripheral blood mononuclear cells (PBMCs), taken at new diagnosis, from a patient treated with antithyroid drugs. These receptor sequences come from a woman aged 30 to 39 with Graves disease.

The V call is TRBV20-1, the J call TRBJ2-2, with D perhaps TRBD1 (6 bases). The CDR3 length is 14 residues. The germline V and J ends were trimmed by 3 bases and 6 bases, with 14 bases remaining between them. Germline V gene sequence: CDR1 DFQATT, CDR2 SNEGSKA (reference sequence). The CDR3: CSASRSGVAGELFF. In DNA, the CDR3 is TGCAGTGCTAGTCGTTCAGGGGTCGCCGGGGAGCTGTTTTTT.

This clonotype was observed a few times. This sequence joins TRBV3-1 and TRBJ1-6, with a possible D match to TRBD1 (5 bases). The V gene's germline CDR1 is LGHDT and CDR2 YNNKEL (reference sequence). The CDR3 runs to 15 residues. V was pared by 7 bases and J by 6 bases, with 16 bases between. CDR3 nucleotide sequence: TGTGCCAGCAACGCGGGATCGGGGGGTAATTCACCCCTCCACTTT. It is translated as CASNAGSGGNSPLHF.

This clonotype occurred a few times. The chain combines TRBV6-1 with TRBJ2-2; 8 bases agree with TRBD1. The CDR3 has 15 amino acids. The germline V gene encodes CDR1 MNHNS and CDR2 SASEGT. V lost 5 bases, J lost 5 bases, and 7 bases stayed unmatched. For the CDR3, the DNA is TGTGCCAGCAGTCGAGTACAGGGGGTGACCGGGGAGCTGTTTTTT. Translation: CASSRVQGVTGELFF.

This chain uses TRBV7-9 with TRBJ2-1; 9 positions agree with TRBD2. CDR3 length: 19 residues. Germline-derived CDR1 and CDR2 are SEHNR and FQNEAQ (reference sequence). The V segment lost 7 bases and the J segment 1 base; nucleotides outside the gene matches: 17. For the CDR3, the DNA is TGTGCCAGCACTCTAGGACAGCGGGGAACTAGCGGGTCCTACAATGAGCAGTTCTTC. This encodes CASTLGQRGTSGSYNEQFF. The full variable domain, completed using reference TRBV7-9 and TRBJ2-1, is DTGVSQNPRHKITKRGQNVTFRCDPISEHNRLYWYRQTLGQGPEFLTYFQNEAQLEKSRLLSDRFSAERPKGSFSTLEIQRTEQGDSAMYLCASTLGQRGTSGSYNEQFFGPGTRLTVL.

V usage is TRBV30 and J usage is TRBJ1-2; no definite D call. Germline V CDR1 and CDR2: GTSNPN, SVGIG (reference sequence). V was clipped by 6 bases and J by 8 bases, with 10 bases between them. The length of the CDR3 is 10 residues. The CDR3: CACWGGGYTF. DNA of the CDR3: TGTGCCTGCTGGGGTGGGGGCTACACCTTC.

This chain links TRBV13 with TRBJ1-5; a possible D gene is TRBD1 (6 bases). The germline CDR1 and CDR2 sequences are PRHDT and FYEKMQ (reference sequence). Trimming removed 5 bases at V and 2 bases at J, with 13 bases between. The CDR3 extends over 15 amino acids. This CDR3 is CASSRQGYGNQPQHF. The CDR3 DNA follows: TGTGCCAGCAGCCGGCAGGGGTATGGCAATCAGCCCCAGCATTTT.

A few counts support this clonotype. The chain recombines TRBV11-2 with TRBJ2-5, with TRBD2 as a possible D gene (7 bases). This CDR3 has 17 amino acids. Germline lookup yields CDR1 SGHAT and CDR2 FQNNGV. Deletions cut 5 bases from V and 0 bases from J, with 19 bases between. For the CDR3, the DNA is TGTGCCAGCAGCCTCCGGCCTAGGGGGGGTGACCAAGAGACCCAGTACTTC. Amino acids: CASSLRPRGGDQETQYF.

This clonotype was recorded many times. The chain employs TRBV28 and TRBJ1-3, with unresolved D. Trimming took 3 bases from V and 5 from J, leaving 17 bases between them. This CDR3 has 16 amino acids. Germline values: CDR1 MDHEN, CDR2 SYDVKM. The CDR3 nucleotides read TGTGCCAGCAGTTTCTCTCTCGACCGGGCAAGAAACACCATATATTTT. It translates to CASSFSLDRARNTIYF.

The chain is built from TRBV20-1 and TRBJ2-5; 9 nucleotides line up with TRBD1. The CDR3 loop spans 14 amino acids. CDR1 is DFQATT and CDR2 is SNEGSKA in the germline V gene (reference sequence). The junction had 8 bases not matched to a gene; V was cut back by 4 bases and J by 5 bases. DNA of the CDR3: TGCAGTGCTACCTCTACAGGGGGCCGGGAGACCCAGTACTTC. Its translation is CSATSTGGRETQYF.

The sample holds many counts of this clonotype. This chain links TRBV7-2 with TRBJ2-7, with 10 nucleotides matching TRBD2. The CDR3 is 14 amino acids. The V segment lost 4 bases and the J segment 7 bases; nucleotides outside the gene matches: 7. The V gene's germline CDR1 is SGHTA and CDR2 FQGNSA. The CDR3 DNA sequence: TGTGCCAGCAGCTCGAGCGGGAGGGTGGGTGAGCAGTACTTC. Its protein is CASSSSGRVGEQYF.

The sample holds many counts of this clonotype. The chain uses TRBV27 and TRBJ1-5, with D perhaps TRBD1 (5 bases). V was shortened by 1 base and J by 0 bases, with 16 bases between the two germline ends. The CDR3 has 18 residues. The germline CDR1 and CDR2 sequences are MNHEY and SMNVEV (reference sequence). As DNA, the CDR3 is TGTGCCAGCAGTTTATGGGCCACAGGAGCGGATAGCAATCAGCCCCAGCATTTT. Encoded protein: CASSLWATGADSNQPQHF.

The chain couples TRBV5-6 to TRBJ2-1, with D possibly TRBD1 on 6 matching bases. CDR1 is SGHDT and CDR2 is YYEEEE in the germline V gene. V dropped 0 bases and J dropped 3 bases, with 16 bases sitting between them. The CDR3 length is 17 residues. This CDR3 reads CASSLGDNPFFYNEQFF. CDR3 coding DNA: TGTGCCAGCAGCTTGGGGGACAATCCATTTTTCTACAATGAGCAGTTCTTC.

This clonotype was recorded many times. The chain combines TRBV15 with TRBJ2-3, with TRBD1 as a possible D gene (6 bases). Deletions cut 2 bases from V and 3 bases from J, with 6 bases between. Germline V gene lookup returns CDR1 LNHNV and CDR2 YYDKDF (reference sequence). The CDR3 totals 13 residues. The CDR3 nucleotides are TGTGCCACCAGCAGAAGGGGGACAGATACGCAGTATTTT. This sequence encodes CATSRRGTDTQYF.

This rearrangement joins TRBV19 to TRBJ1-5, with 11 bases matching TRBD1. This CDR3 comprises 16 residues. Trimming took 6 bases from V and 7 from J; bases not matched to a gene: 11. Germline V gene data show CDR1 as LNHDA and CDR2 as SQIVND (reference sequence). CDR3 bases: TGTGCCAGTAGATCCCTCGGACAGGGGGCAAGACAGCCCCAGCATTTT. It encodes CASRSLGQGARQPQHF.

This chain joins TRBV18 and TRBJ2-7; D is undetermined. The CDR3 is 17 residues long. Germline-derived CDR1 and CDR2 are KGHSH and LQKENI. V was clipped by 6 bases and J by 0 bases, with 21 bases between them. CDR3 region: CASSPPLGEPNSYEQYF. The DNA for the CDR3 is TGTGCCAGCTCCCCTCCTCTCGGTGAGCCGAACTCCTACGAGCAGTACTTC. The whole variable domain, filled in from reference TRBV18 and TRBJ2-7, reads NAGVMQNPRHLVRRRGQEARLRCSPMKGHSHVYWYRQLPEEGLKFMVYLQKENIIDESGMPKERFSAEFPKEGPSILRIQQVVRGDSAAYFCASSPPLGEPNSYEQYFGPGTRLTVT.

The CDR3 sequence is CASSEESGRTQPQHF. The CDR3 nucleotides read TGTGCCAGCAGTGAAGAGTCGGGACGGACTCAGCCCCAGCATTTT. The chain joins TRBV2 to TRBJ1-5; D may be TRBD1 (5 bases). This CDR3 comprises 15 residues. Trimming cost V 1 base and J 6 bases, with 13 bases left between them. Germline CDR1 and CDR2: SNHLY and FYNNEI.

This clonotype was detected ten times or more. The chain links TRBV28 to TRBJ1-5, with a possible D match to TRBD1 (5 bases). Trimming pared 3 bases from V and 5 bases from J, leaving 14 bases between. Germline-derived CDR1 and CDR2 are MDHEN and SYDVKM. The CDR3 is made up of 15 amino acids. CDR3 region: CASSFEYRMDQPQHF. The CDR3 DNA reads as TGTGCCAGCAGTTTTGAGTACAGGATGGATCAGCCCCAGCATTTT.

This clonotype was seen a few times. The chain has TRBV15 and TRBJ2-5, with TRBD1 identical over 7 bases. The germline CDR1 and CDR2 sequences are LNHNV and YYDKDF (reference sequence). There are 13 residues in the CDR3. V was pared by 5 bases and J by 2 bases, with 2 bases of the junction left unmatched. The CDR3 protein is CATSATGQETQYF. CDR3 bases: TGTGCCACCAGCGCGACAGGGCAAGAGACCCAGTACTTC.

This clonotype was recorded at least ten times. This chain joins TRBV7-9 and TRBJ2-1; 12 nucleotides align to TRBD2. Germline lookup yields CDR1 SEHNR and CDR2 FQNEAQ (reference sequence). The ends lost 4 bases at V and 8 bases at J; junction bases unmatched: 9. CDR3 length: 16 amino acids. The CDR3 loop is CASSWRLTSGSDEQFF. CDR3 nucleotide sequence: TGTGCCAGCAGCTGGCGTTTGACTAGCGGGAGCGATGAGCAGTTCTTC.

This clonotype was picked up many times. The chain is built from TRBV20-1 and TRBJ2-1, with D perhaps matching TRBD2 (6 bases). The germline V gene encodes CDR1 DFQATT and CDR2 SNEGSKA (reference sequence). This CDR3 is built from 13 residues. The CDR3 region is CSPEGLYVNEQFF. In DNA, the CDR3 is TGCAGCCCGGAGGGCCTTTATGTAAATGAGCAGTTCTTC.

The chain combines TRBV28 with TRBJ1-5, with 11 bases aligning to TRBD1. The CDR3 is 15 amino acids. V lost 5 bases and J lost 7; bases outside the gene matches: 7. Germline V gene data show CDR1 as MDHEN and CDR2 as SYDVKM. The chain's CDR3 is CASSPGTGGLQPQHF. The CDR3 nucleotides are TGTGCCAGCAGTCCCGGGACAGGGGGTTTGCAGCCCCAGCATTTT.

This clonotype was observed a handful of times. The rearrangement links TRBV28 to TRBJ1-2, with 7 bases lining up with TRBD1. Germline V gives CDR1 MDHEN, CDR2 SYDVKM. The CDR3 runs 14 residues. V shed 6 bases, J shed 8 bases, and the junction held 12 bases outside the gene matches. The CDR3 sequence is CASRPSGTVYGYTF. CDR3 bases: TGTGCCAGCAGACCGTCCGGGACAGTTTACGGCTACACCTTC.

This clonotype was recorded a few times. The V call is TRBV15, the J call TRBJ2-5; D is uncertain. The CDR3 contains 13 residues. CDR1 is LNHNV and CDR2 is YYDKDF in the germline V gene (reference sequence). V lost 1 base to trimming and J lost 4 bases, with 7 bases between them. CDR3 bases: TGTGCCACCAGCAGAGCAGACCGAGAGACCCAGTACTTC. Translating gives CATSRADRETQYF.

The chain uses TRBV5-1 and TRBJ2-5; D remains ambiguous. V dropped 7 bases and J dropped 2 bases, with 6 bases sitting between them. The CDR3 covers 11 residues. Germline V lookup: CDR1 SGHRS, CDR2 YFSETQ. This CDR3 is CASAEQETQYF. The CDR3 nucleotides are TGCGCCAGCGCCGAACAAGAGACCCAGTACTTC.

The chain has TRBV19 and TRBJ1-1; no definite D call. Germline CDR1 and CDR2: LNHDA and SQIVND (reference sequence). The V gene lost 3 bases and the J gene lost 2 bases, with 4 bases spanning the gap. This CDR3 is 12 amino acids long. The chain's CDR3 is CASSMDNTEAFF. CDR3 coding DNA: TGTGCCAGTAGTATGGATAACACTGAAGCTTTCTTT. The full variable domain, in which reference TRBV19 and TRBJ1-1 provide the parts outside the CDR3, is DGGITQSPKYLFRKEGQNVTLSCEQNLNHDAMYWYRQDPGQGLRLIYYSQIVNDFQKGDIAEGYSVSREKKESFPLTVTSAQKNPTAFYLCASSMDNTEAFFGQGTRLTVV.

This clonotype was recorded at least ten times. The rearrangement links TRBV28 to TRBJ2-2; 7 positions agree with TRBD2. CDR1 MDHEN and CDR2 SYDVKM come from the germline V gene. V lost 2 bases and J lost 3; bases outside the gene matches: 6. The CDR3 has 16 amino acids. The chain's CDR3 is CASSLADGGYTGELFF. In DNA form, the CDR3 reads TGTGCCAGCAGTTTAGCTGACGGGGGGTACACCGGGGAGCTGTTTTTT.

The CDR3 reads CASNPFAGGDTQYF. CDR3 bases: TGTGCCAGCAACCCCTTCGCAGGGGGGGATACGCAGTATTTT. V usage is TRBV4-2 and J usage is TRBJ2-3; D is perhaps TRBD1 (7 bases). The CDR3 extends over 14 amino acids. Germline CDR1 reads LGHNA; CDR2 reads YNFKEQ. Trimming took 7 bases from V and 6 from J, leaving 17 bases between them.

The chain employs TRBV7-8 and TRBJ1-3, with TRBD1 identical over 7 bases. The CDR3 sequence is 17 residues long. V was pared by 5 bases and J by 0 bases, with 10 bases of the junction left unmatched. Germline values: CDR1 SGHVS, CDR2 FQNEAQ. The CDR3 is CASSPSLRDSSGNTIYF. CDR3 DNA: TGTGCCAGCAGCCCCTCCCTCCGGGACAGCTCTGGAAACACCATATATTTT.

This clonotype was found many times. The V call is TRBV28, the J call TRBJ1-3, with D unclear. V lost 6 bases, J lost 4 bases, and 10 bases lay in between. This CDR3 has 13 residues. In germline, CDR1 is MDHEN, CDR2 SYDVKM. The CDR3 loop is CASRTRVGNTIYF. CDR3 sequence (DNA): TGTGCCAGCAGGACCCGGGTCGGAAACACCATATATTTT.